These 30 T cell receptor beta chains share one sample of origin, sequenced in a study of blood T cell repertoires in COVID-19. Sequenced by immunoSEQ multiplex PCR; TCRdb stores in-frame clones only, minus some. The sample has about 180,000 clones; around 85% are singletons. Sequencing was performed on PBMCs or T cells enriched from blood (not recorded which). The source of these receptors is a man between 40 and 49 years old who had recovered from COVID-19.

This rearrangement joins TRBV11-2 to TRBJ1-2; D gene uncertain. V lost 6 bases and J lost 8, with 16 bases in between. Per the germline V gene, CDR1 is SGHAT and CDR2 is FQNNGV. The CDR3 covers 13 residues. The CDR3, as DNA: TGTGCCAGCAGAAATAACGCGGGCCTGGGCTACACCTTC. Its translation: CASRNNAGLGYTF.

This clone was observed a single time. The V and J genes are TRBV3-1 (or the pseudogene TRBV3-2) and TRBJ2-3, with 11 bases that match TRBD2. After removal of 4 bases from V and 2 bases from J, the junction contained 8 bases not matched to a gene. CDR3 length: 17 residues. Germline V lookup: CDR1 LGHDT, CDR2 YNNKEL (reference sequence). The CDR3 here is CASSLSSGLAATDTQYF. DNA for the CDR3: TGTGCCAGCAGCCTATCCTCGGGACTAGCGGCCACAGATACGCAGTATTTT.

This clone was seen just once. This chain connects TRBV9 to TRBJ2-5; 7 bases align to TRBD2. The germline gives CDR1 SGDLS, CDR2 YYNGEE. Trimming at V came to 2 bases and at J to 1 base, leaving 8 bases not matched to a gene. The length of the CDR3 is 16 residues. The CDR3 spells CASSVLSGAGQETQYF. The CDR3 DNA follows: TGTGCCAGCAGCGTTCTAAGCGGGGCCGGCCAAGAGACCCAGTACTTC.

The J gene is TRBJ2-2, the V gene TRBV7-8; D perhaps matches TRBD1 (5 bases). This CDR3 is 14 amino acids long. Looked up from germline, CDR1 is SGHVS and CDR2 is FQNEAQ. With 3 bases removed from V and 6 bases from J, the gap between germline ends came to 11 bases. CDR3 sequence: CASSLPGSAGELFF. CDR3 coding DNA: TGTGCCAGCAGCTTGCCAGGGTCGGCCGGGGAGCTGTTTTTT.

The chain has TRBV7-8 and TRBJ2-3, with 7 bases fitting TRBD1. Trimming cost V 5 bases and J 0 bases; bases outside gene matches: 11. Germline-derived CDR1 and CDR2 are SGHVS and FQNEAQ. The CDR3 runs 17 residues. The CDR3 sequence is CASSMNRDSPSTDTQYF. The DNA of the CDR3 is TGTGCCAGCAGCATGAACCGGGACAGCCCTAGCACAGATACGCAGTATTTT.

The rearrangement joins TRBV10-2 to TRBJ1-5, with a possible D match to TRBD1 (6 bases). Germline CDR1 WSHSY, CDR2 SAAADI. The CDR3 contains 14 residues. Trimming left V 5 bases short and J 2 bases short, with 10 bases between. CDR3 DNA: TGCGCCAGCAGTTACAGGGTAGGCAATCAGCCCCAGCATTTT. Its translation: CASSYRVGNQPQHF.

This chain links TRBV6-5 with TRBJ2-2; D may be TRBD2 (5 bases). The CDR3 contains 13 residues. Germline V CDR1 and CDR2: MNHEY, SVGAGI. V lost 6 bases and J 1 base, leaving 6 bases between the germline ends. The CDR3 DNA is TGTGCCAGCAGCGGGGTGAACACCGGGGAGCTGTTTTTT. This gives the protein CASSGVNTGELFF.

V usage is TRBV27 and J usage is TRBJ2-7; D is unresolved. Looked up from germline, CDR1 is MNHEY and CDR2 is SMNVEV (reference sequence). The CDR3 spans 14 residues. Trimming cost V 0 bases and J 2 bases, with 8 bases left between them. CDR3 DNA: TGTGCCAGCAGTTTATCCCCCCTCGCCTACGAGCAGTACTTC. Translated: CASSLSPLAYEQYF.

In DNA form, the CDR3 reads TGTGCCAGCTCACCTCAACGGACTAGCGGGAGGGGCCTAGAGACCCAGTACTTC. Its translation: CASSPQRTSGRGLETQYF. The chain has TRBV18 and TRBJ2-5; 15 positions match TRBD2. This CDR3 has 18 residues. V was pared by 3 bases and J by 4 bases, with 9 bases of the junction left unmatched. Germline-derived CDR1 and CDR2 are KGHSH and LQKENI.

The CDR3 nucleotides read TGTGCCAGCAGCTCCCTTCTAGCGGGGGCCTTCTTCTATGAGCAGTTCTTC. It codes for CASSSLLAGAFFYEQFF. The gene calls are TRBV7-9 and TRBJ2-1; TRBD2 agrees at 10 bases. The CDR3 sequence is 17 residues long. Germline CDR1 reads SEHNR; CDR2 reads FQNEAQ (reference sequence). Unmatched junction bases numbered 14, after V lost 4 bases and J lost 8 bases.

This chain connects TRBV4-2 to TRBJ2-3; 13 bases line up with TRBD2. There are 15 residues in the CDR3. Germline CDR1 reads LGHNA; CDR2 reads YNFKEQ. V shed 0 bases and J 6 bases; nucleotides not matched to a gene: 0. The CDR3 sequence: CASSQELAGGDTQYF. The CDR3 bases are TGTGCCAGCAGCCAAGAACTAGCGGGGGGGGATACGCAGTATTTT.

CDR3 in amino acids: CASSSYSLQRTLTEAFF. CDR3 DNA sequence: TGTGCCAGCAGCTCGTATTCCCTACAGCGGACCCTGACTGAAGCTTTCTTT. The J gene is TRBJ1-1, the V gene TRBV7-8; D unresolved. Germline assignment: CDR1 SGHVS and CDR2 FQNEAQ. The CDR3 extends over 17 amino acids. V was shortened by 4 bases and J by 5 bases, with 23 bases between the two germline ends.

This clone turned up a few times. The chain has TRBV4-1 and TRBJ2-5; perhaps TRBD2 as D (5 bases). The CDR3 has 15 residues. Germline CDR1 MGHRA, CDR2 YSYEKL. V was clipped by 1 base and J by 4 bases, with 13 bases between them. The CDR3 sequence is CASSQGLATTETQYF. As DNA, the CDR3 is TGCGCCAGCAGCCAAGGCTTAGCGACTACAGAGACCCAGTACTTC.

The chain recombines TRBV6-1 with TRBJ1-1; D unclear. Germline loops: CDR1 MNHNS, CDR2 SASEGT. The length of the CDR3 is 13 residues. V was cut by 3 bases and J by 1 base, with 6 bases left in between. The CDR3 protein is CASSDGKNTEAFF. The DNA of the CDR3 is TGTGCCAGCAGTGATGGCAAGAACACTGAAGCTTTCTTT.

The chain carries TRBV5-4 and TRBJ2-1; maybe TRBD1 (6 bases). Germline V CDR1 and CDR2: SGHNT, YYREEE (reference sequence). CDR3 length: 15 amino acids. With 0 bases removed from V and 7 bases from J, the gap between germline ends came to 14 bases. The CDR3 is CASSLDASGENEQFF. In DNA form, the CDR3 reads TGTGCCAGCAGCTTGGATGCGTCAGGGGAAAATGAGCAGTTCTTC. Full variable domain (rest looked up from reference TRBV5-4 and TRBJ2-1): ETGVTQSPTHLIKTRGQQVTLRCSSQSGHNTVSWYQQALGQGPQFIFQYYREEENGRGNFPPRFSGLQFPNYSSELNVNALELDDSALYLCASSLDASGENEQFFGPGTRLTVL.

The gene calls are TRBV27 and TRBJ1-5; 8 nucleotides line up with TRBD1. Trimming took 6 bases from V and 0 from J; bases not matched to a gene: 1. The CDR3 is 14 amino acids. Germline V lookup: CDR1 MNHEY, CDR2 SMNVEV (reference sequence). The CDR3 spells CASRQGVSNQPQHF. CDR3 sequence (DNA): TGTGCCAGCAGACAGGGGGTTAGCAATCAGCCCCAGCATTTT.

This clone showed up just a few times. The rearrangement joins TRBV10-2 to TRBJ1-2; the D gene is possibly TRBD1 (5 bases). This CDR3 has 16 residues. CDR1 is WSHSY and CDR2 is SAAADI in the germline V gene. Trimming shortened V by 3 bases and J by 4 bases, and 18 bases separated the two germline ends. The CDR3 spells CASSDVTGLRLYGYTF. For the CDR3, the DNA is TGCGCCAGCAGTGATGTAACAGGCCTCCGCCTCTATGGCTACACCTTC.

The rearrangement links TRBV3-1 (or the pseudogene TRBV3-2) to TRBJ1-1, with 7 positions matching TRBD1. The germline V gene has CDR1 LGHDT and CDR2 YNNKEL (reference sequence). The CDR3 runs 13 residues. Germline trimming cut 5 bases from V and 3 bases from J; bases unmatched to any gene: 3. CDR3 sequence reads: CASSYRGYTEAFF. The CDR3 nucleotides are TGTGCCAGCAGCTACAGGGGATACACTGAAGCTTTCTTT.

This clone was recorded a few times. This chain joins TRBV30 and TRBJ1-5; unclear D gene. Trimming stripped 7 bases from V and 1 base from J, with 11 bases between. The CDR3 has 13 residues. From germline, CDR1 is GTSNPN and CDR2 SVGIG (reference sequence). DNA for the CDR3: TGTGCCTACCGAGACGGGAGCAATCAGCCCCAGCATTTT. This gives the protein CAYRDGSNQPQHF.

The chain has TRBV2 and TRBJ1-5, with TRBD1 matching 7 bases. The CDR3 is 16 amino acids. Per the germline V gene, CDR1 is SNHLY and CDR2 is FYNNEI. Trimming removed 5 bases from V and 4 bases from J; junction bases left unmatched: 11. The CDR3 protein is CASSFETGEFNQPQHF. DNA for the CDR3: TGTGCCAGCAGTTTTGAAACAGGGGAGTTTAATCAGCCCCAGCATTTT.

This clone has just a few counts. The chain has TRBV20-1 and TRBJ1-1; 8 positions agree with TRBD1. V was pared by 6 bases and J by 11 bases, with 8 bases of the junction left unmatched. Germline values: CDR1 DFQATT, CDR2 SNEGSKA (reference sequence). CDR3 length: 11 amino acids. In DNA, the CDR3 is TGCAGTGCCCAACTACAGGGGGACGCTTTCTTT. Translation: CSAQLQGDAFF.

The chain couples TRBV4-2 to TRBJ1-1; D not resolved. V was trimmed by 1 base and J by 1 base, leaving 10 bases between them. The CDR3 has 15 residues. Germline V gives CDR1 LGHNA, CDR2 YNFKEQ. The CDR3 nucleotides are TGTGCCAGCAGCCAAGGGTTTGGAGAGAACACTGAAGCTTTCTTT. Translated, it gives CASSQGFGENTEAFF.

The chain couples TRBV6-5 to TRBJ1-2, with a tentative D call TRBD1 (5 bases). CDR1 is MNHEY, CDR2 SVGAGI, per germline. The CDR3 sequence is 15 residues long. Trimming removed 6 bases from V and 7 bases from J, with 21 bases in between. For the CDR3, the DNA is TGTGCCAGCAGACCTACCCAGGGAACACTATTTGGCTACACCTTC. Protein: CASRPTQGTLFGYTF.

The chain uses TRBV5-4 and TRBJ2-1; possible D gene TRBD2, 6 bases. V dropped 4 bases and J dropped 2 bases, with 16 bases sitting between them. CDR1 is SGHNT, CDR2 YYREEE, per germline (reference sequence). The CDR3 contains 16 residues. The CDR3, as DNA: TGTGCCAGCAGCCCCGGCGGGGTTAGCGCCTACAATGAGCAGTTCTTC. It is translated as CASSPGGVSAYNEQFF.

The chain combines TRBV27 with TRBJ2-7, with TRBD2 as a possible D gene (6 bases). V lost 5 bases and J lost 6, with 14 bases in between. Germline lookup yields CDR1 MNHEY and CDR2 SMNVEV (reference sequence). This CDR3 is 13 amino acids long. The CDR3, as DNA: TGTGCCAGCAGTGCGGGGCCTGCCCGCGAGCAGTACTTC. It specifies CASSAGPAREQYF.

Only a few counts were recorded for this clone. V is TRBV10-3 and J is TRBJ1-2; D possibly corresponds to TRBD1 (6 bases). CDR3 length: 16 residues. The V end lost 4 bases, the J end lost 0 bases, and 15 bases lay between the germline ends. The V gene's germline CDR1 is ENHRY and CDR2 SYGVKD. The CDR3 spells CAISAMTGSANYGYTF. DNA of the CDR3: TGTGCCATCAGTGCCATGACAGGTTCGGCTAACTATGGCTACACCTTC.

The rearrangement uses TRBV5-6 and TRBJ2-2, with 7 bases aligning to TRBD1. V was clipped by 2 bases and J by 3 bases; unmatched bases: 4. Per germline, CDR1 SGHDT and CDR2 YYEEEE. The CDR3 totals 15 residues. CDR3 coding DNA: TGTGCCAGCAGCTTACAGGGGTGGGACACCGGGGAGCTGTTTTTT. Translated, it gives CASSLQGWDTGELFF.

The chain uses TRBV7-2 and TRBJ2-1, with 7 bases that match TRBD1. The V and J ends lost 1 base and 5 bases, in that order; junction bases with no gene match: 5. The CDR3 is 15 residues long. Germline V gene sequence: CDR1 SGHTA, CDR2 FQGNSA. The CDR3 sequence: CASSLGGTANNEQFF. CDR3 bases: TGTGCCAGCAGCTTAGGTGGGACAGCCAACAATGAGCAGTTCTTC.

The chain employs TRBV30 and TRBJ2-7, with a weak D call TRBD2 (5 bases). Trimming removed 0 bases from V and 3 bases from J, with 9 bases in between. Germline lookup yields CDR1 GTSNPN and CDR2 SVGIG (reference sequence). The length of the CDR3 is 13 residues. The CDR3 sequence: CAWSVNSGYEQYF. The CDR3 DNA sequence: TGTGCCTGGAGTGTAAACAGCGGCTACGAGCAGTACTTC.

This clone was seen more than once but under ten times. This rearrangement joins TRBV28 to TRBJ2-7; TRBD1 matches at 9 bases. Germline V gives CDR1 MDHEN, CDR2 SYDVKM. CDR3 length: 14 amino acids. J was trimmed by 6 bases and V by 3 bases; bases with no gene match: 6. The chain's CDR3 is CASSFGTGSREQYF. Written as DNA, the CDR3 is TGTGCCAGCAGTTTTGGGACAGGGTCCCGCGAGCAGTACTTC.